This T cell receptor (beta chain) comes out of a study of shared clonotypes between healthy human individuals. Study-level points and caveats: The study sampled only blood, and tissue repertoires likely differ.

Concerning this clone itself: Its matching antigen is unknown.

Caucasian adults residing in Nashville, Tennessee made up all the donors. CD4+ cells underwent separation, giving CD45RA+ naive and CD45RA-negative memory subsets. V shed 5 bases and J 3 bases; nucleotides not matched to a gene: 5. Germline CDR1 is KGHSH and CDR2 is LQKENI. This CDR3 has 14 amino acids. Original methodology: Junction-only immunoSEQ data arrived without quality scores, meaning filtering differed. Sequencing used immunoSEQ multiplex PCR; TCRdb keeps in-frame clones, though not all of them. V and J calls and clone size are as listed in that table; D and trimming were resolved from the DNA. Found here are 550,000 to 850,000 clones, around 70% of them singletons; the top ten hold around 1.8%.

The receptor was isolated from a woman aged 30 to 39 in good health. The sequenced sample was memory CD4+ T cells sorted from blood. Subset given: CD45RA-negative fraction. The chain combines TRBV18 with TRBJ2-7, with 9 bases matching TRBD1. CDR3 sequence: CASSFRDRDYEQYF. The CDR3 region has the DNA TGTGCCAGCTCATTCCGGGACAGGGACTACGAGCAGTACTTC.